Below, 29 T cell receptor beta chains from the same sample are listed, as sequenced in a study of metastatic and nonmetastatic thyroid tumors. All patients were untreated before thyroid surgery. TCRdb re-analyzed the PCR reads through MiXCR. This table has some 69,000 clones, approximately 15% appearing once. The specimen sequenced was blood. The receptor source for this set is a male donor with papillary thyroid cancer or a benign thyroid nodule (not recorded which). Some clones in this sample may be carry-over from other donors' samples.

The chain couples TRBV20-1 to TRBJ2-7; the match to TRBD1 covers 9 bases. After removal of 1 base from V and 4 bases from J, the junction contained 5 bases not matched to a gene. The CDR3 is 14 amino acids. Germline CDR1 is DFQATT and CDR2 is SNEGSKA (reference sequence). CDR3: CSARGPGQGYEQYF. The CDR3 bases are TGCAGTGCTAGAGGCCCGGGACAGGGATACGAGCAGTACTTC.

Note on this clone: A read error may be the cause here, since a much bigger clone is one base away. This chain joins TRBV9 and TRBJ1-1, with D uncertain. Germline lookup yields CDR1 SGDLS and CDR2 YYNGEE. The CDR3 length is 13 residues. V gave up 4 bases and J gave up 7 bases, with 14 bases separating them. The CDR3 nucleotides are TGTGCCAGCAGCCCAACTGCTAAGAATGAAGCTTTCTTT. This sequence encodes CASSPTAKNEAFF.

This clone was detected many times. J is TRBJ2-7 and V is TRBV29-1, with 8 bases lining up with TRBD2. J lost 4 bases, V lost 5 bases, and 7 bases had no gene match. This CDR3 region has 13 residues. Per germline, CDR1 SQVTM and CDR2 ANQGSEA. CDR3 in DNA: TGCAGCGTTCGACGGAGCGGGAGTTACGAGCAGTACTTC. Its translation: CSVRRSGSYEQYF.

The chain employs TRBV5-1 and TRBJ2-2, with 10 bases fitting TRBD2. V lost 1 base to trimming and J lost 6 bases; unmatched junction nucleotides: 18. The CDR3 spans 20 residues. CDR1 and CDR2 from the germline V gene are SGHRS and YFSETQ. Here the CDR3 reads CASSLPSARPAGGKAGELFF. The DNA for the CDR3 is TGCGCCAGCAGCTTGCCTTCAGCGAGGCCAGCGGGAGGGAAGGCCGGGGAGCTGTTTTTT.

Written as DNA, the CDR3 is TGTGCCAGCAGCCAATTTCAAGAGCAGTACTTC. Its protein is CASSQFQEQYF. The V gene is TRBV3-1, the J gene TRBJ2-7; D is uncertain. Per germline, CDR1 LGHDT and CDR2 YNNKEL (reference sequence). The CDR3 covers 11 residues. V was clipped by 2 bases and J by 7 bases, with 6 bases between them.

This clone occurred many times. The chain employs TRBV7-8 and TRBJ1-5; 9 bases are shared with TRBD1. Germline lookup yields CDR1 SGHVS and CDR2 FQNEAQ. The CDR3 spans 15 residues. Trimming removed 4 bases from V and 6 bases from J; junction bases left unmatched: 7. The CDR3 region has the DNA TGTGCCAGCAGCTCAAGGACAGGGGAGGGTCAGCCCCAGCATTTT. Its protein product is CASSSRTGEGQPQHF.

The table lists this clone with many counts. The V and J genes are TRBV24-1 and TRBJ2-5, with D tentatively TRBD1 (5 bases). Per the germline V gene, CDR1 is KGHDR and CDR2 is SFDVKD. This CDR3 is 14 amino acids long. Trimming left V 5 bases short and J 3 bases short, with 12 bases between. CDR3 amino acids: CATSAPTVEETQYF. The CDR3, as DNA: TGTGCCACCAGTGCCCCGACAGTGGAAGAGACCCAGTACTTC.

The sample holds many counts of this clone. J is TRBJ1-6 and V is TRBV28, with 8 positions matching TRBD1. With 8 bases clipped from V and 6 bases from J, the junction kept 6 bases outside the gene matches. The CDR3 totals 14 residues. CDR1 MDHEN and CDR2 SYDVKM come from the germline V gene. The CDR3 protein is CASYVTGANSPLHF. The DNA for the CDR3 is TGTGCCAGCTATGTGACAGGGGCTAATTCACCCCTCCACTTT.

Concerning this clone: A much larger clone sits a single nucleotide away, making a read error possible. The chain carries TRBV30 and TRBJ2-5; 13 positions match TRBD2. Germline CDR1 is GTSNPN and CDR2 is SVGIG (reference sequence). The CDR3 is made up of 14 amino acids. J was trimmed by 5 bases and V by 6 bases; bases with no gene match: 6. CDR3 nucleotide sequence: TGTGCCTGTACTAGCGGGAGGGTGGGGGAGACCCAGTACTTC. Residues: CACTSGRVGETQYF. Full variable domain (missing parts from reference TRBV30 and TRBJ2-5): SQTIHQWPATLVQPVGSPLSLECTVEGTSNPNLYWYRQAAGRGLQLLFYSVGIGQISSEVPQNLSASRPQDRQFILSSKKLLLSDSGFYLCACTSGRVGETQYFGPGTRLLVL.

Turning to this clone: Mismatch with germline at one junction end may stem from a read error. V is TRBV7-6 and J is TRBJ1-2; 8 nucleotides line up with TRBD1. The CDR3 consists of 16 residues. Germline V CDR1 and CDR2: SGHVS, FNYEAQ. In DNA form, the CDR3 reads TGTTCCAGCAGCTCAAATCCTGGACAGGGTACATATGGCTACACCTTC. This encodes CSSSSNPGQGTYGYTF.

This clone was observed a handful of times. Other DNA sequences of this sample code for an identical CDR3. V and J are TRBV6-2 or TRBV6-3 and TRBJ2-7; the D gene is possibly TRBD2 (6 bases). The V end was cut by 6 bases, the J end by 0 bases, with 15 bases between. Per germline, CDR1 MNHEY and CDR2 SVGEGT. The CDR3 contains 15 residues. DNA for the CDR3: TGTGCCAGCAGGGACGTGGGACTGCCCTCCTACGAGCAGTACTTC. This translates into CASRDVGLPSYEQYF.

This clone was picked up many times. The gene calls are TRBV5-5 and TRBJ1-1; D is perhaps TRBD1 (5 bases). Germline V gene lookup returns CDR1 SGHKS and CDR2 YYEKEE (reference sequence). Trimming took 3 bases from V and 1 from J, leaving 13 bases between them. The CDR3 extends over 15 amino acids. This chain's CDR3 is CASSSGFRGNTEAFF. In DNA form, the CDR3 reads TGTGCCAGCAGCTCCGGTTTTAGGGGGAACACTGAAGCTTTCTTT.

The rearrangement joins TRBV6-1 to TRBJ1-6, with 9 bases fitting TRBD1. The CDR3 length is 15 residues. Germline V gives CDR1 MNHNS, CDR2 SASEGT. V was pared by 3 bases and J by 9 bases, with 6 bases of the junction left unmatched. Here the CDR3 reads CASSEETGGSSPLHF. The CDR3 DNA reads TGTGCCAGCAGTGAGGAAACAGGGGGCAGTTCACCCCTCCACTTT.

Notes on this clone: A much larger clonotype is one base distant, so this may be a read error. V usage is TRBV5-8 and J usage is TRBJ2-2; D possibly corresponds to TRBD2 (6 bases). This CDR3 is built from 16 residues. With 4 bases removed from V and 5 bases from J, the gap between germline ends came to 18 bases. CDR1 SGHTS and CDR2 YDEGEE come from the germline V gene. The CDR3 nucleotides are TGTGCCAGCAGCGGCGGGGACGGGAGCTTGACCGGGGAGCTGTTTTTT. Amino acid sequence: CASSGGDGSLTGELFF.

This clone was counted ten times or more. The rearrangement joins TRBV7-8 to TRBJ2-2; the D gene is possibly TRBD2 (6 bases). The CDR3 totals 16 residues. Trimming took off 7 bases at V and 4 bases at J, with 19 bases between the two ends. The germline gives CDR1 SGHVS, CDR2 FQNEAQ. In DNA form, the CDR3 reads TGTGCCAGCATCGAGTCAGGCCCGGGAGCCACCGGGGAGCTGTTTTTT. It translates to CASIESGPGATGELFF.

This clone was picked up many times. The rearrangement joins TRBV20-1 to TRBJ2-1; perhaps TRBD2 as D (5 bases). V shed 5 bases and J shed 3 bases, with 17 bases lying between them. This CDR3 comprises 15 residues. Germline V CDR1 and CDR2: DFQATT, SNEGSKA (reference sequence). The CDR3 reads CSAALGVANYNEQFF. In nucleotides, the CDR3 is TGCAGTGCTGCCTTGGGTGTAGCGAACTACAATGAGCAGTTCTTC.

This clone has a count of ten or more. The chain employs TRBV5-1 and TRBJ2-1; 7 bases agree with TRBD1. Trimming removed 1 base from V and 6 bases from J; junction bases left unmatched: 4. Germline lookup yields CDR1 SGHRS and CDR2 YFSETQ. The CDR3 covers 14 residues. The CDR3 here is CASSLPQGFNEQFF. For the CDR3, the DNA is TGCGCCAGCAGCTTGCCACAGGGGTTCAATGAGCAGTTCTTC.

Many counts were recorded for this clone. This chain links TRBV12-3 or TRBV12-4 with TRBJ1-2, with D hard to call. The CDR3 has 13 amino acids. V shed 3 bases and J shed 0 bases, with 5 bases lying between them. CDR3 nucleotides: TGTGCCAGCAGTTTGGGGACTAACTATGGCTACACCTTC. Protein product: CASSLGTNYGYTF.

This clone was seen repeatedly, ten times or more. The J gene is TRBJ1-2, the V gene TRBV3-1; 8 bases map to TRBD1. J was trimmed by 6 bases and V by 2 bases; bases with no gene match: 2. This CDR3 contains 13 residues. Per the germline V gene, CDR1 is LGHDT and CDR2 is YNNKEL (reference sequence). CDR3 region: CASSQQGAHGYTF. The CDR3 DNA sequence: TGTGCCAGCAGCCAACAGGGGGCGCATGGCTACACCTTC.

In this sample, this clone turned up many times. The junction departs from the called germline gene at one end, perhaps through a read error. The V call is TRBV27, the J call TRBJ2-1; D ambiguous. CDR1 and CDR2 from the germline V gene are MNHEY and SMNVEV (reference sequence). The CDR3 is 12 residues long. The CDR3 protein is CASSDLSSEQLF. CDR3 nucleotides: TGTGCCAGCTCCGACCTAAGTAGTGAGCAGCTCTTC.

The genes are TRBV30 and TRBJ2-2; D might be TRBD1 or TRBD2, each matching 5 bases. Germline assignment: CDR1 GTSNPN and CDR2 SVGIG (reference sequence). This CDR3 contains 14 residues. Trimming removed 4 bases from V and 4 bases from J, with 13 bases in between. The CDR3 DNA is TGTGCCTGGAATGTCGTGAGGGGCACCGGGGAGCTGTTTTTT. It specifies CAWNVVRGTGELFF.

Of note for this clone: The junction differs from germline at one of its ends, possibly a read error. The chain is built from TRBV6-2 or TRBV6-3 and TRBJ2-2; 9 bases map to TRBD2. Germline values: CDR1 MNHEY, CDR2 SVGEGT. This CDR3 has 20 amino acids. CDR3 in amino acids: CASSSDGGLAKIANTVELFF. CDR3 nucleotide sequence: TGTGCCAGCAGTTCCGATGGGGGACTAGCTAAAATAGCTAACACCGTGGAGCTGTTTTTT.

This clone was counted ten times or more. The rearrangement joins TRBV5-8 to TRBJ1-2, with TRBD1 matching 9 bases. Germline V gives CDR1 SGHTS, CDR2 YDEGEE. After removal of 1 base from V and 6 bases from J, the junction contained 1 base not matched to a gene. This CDR3 is built from 13 residues. CDR3 region: CASSLTGGHGYTF. Here the CDR3 DNA reads TGTGCCAGCAGCTTGACAGGGGGCCATGGCTACACCTTC.

This clone was detected only a few times. This chain connects TRBV28 to TRBJ2-1; TRBD2 matches at 10 bases. CDR1 is MDHEN and CDR2 is SYDVKM in the germline V gene. Trimming at V came to 4 bases and at J to 7 bases, leaving 10 bases not matched to a gene. This CDR3 spans 16 amino acids. The CDR3, as DNA: TGTGCCAGCAGTTACGGGTCTAGCGGGGGAACAAATGAGCAGTTCTTC. Protein product: CASSYGSSGGTNEQFF.

The chain employs TRBV6-2 or TRBV6-3 and TRBJ1-2; D ambiguous. V lost 2 bases, J lost 9 bases, and 19 bases lay in between. This CDR3 contains 15 residues. Germline V lookup: CDR1 MNHEY, CDR2 SVGEGT. The CDR3 protein is CASSYLTWNRDCYTF. The DNA of the CDR3 is TGTGCCAGCAGTTACCTGACGTGGAACCGGGATTGCTACACCTTC.

This clone appeared many times. V is TRBV28 and J is TRBJ2-7, with D perhaps being TRBD1 or TRBD2 (6 bases each). The CDR3 has 15 residues. Germline lookup yields CDR1 MDHEN and CDR2 SYDVKM. V was shortened by 4 bases and J by 2 bases, with 15 bases between the two germline ends. The CDR3 loop is CASSSVGRGAYEQYV. The CDR3, as DNA: TGTGCCAGCAGTTCCGTAGGAAGGGGGGCCTACGAGCAGTACGTC.

In its sample, this clone was seen many times. The CDR3 nucleotides are TGTGCCAGCAGTATTACAGAGAATCAGCCCCAGCATTTT. Translation gives CASSITENQPQHF. This sequence joins TRBV27 and TRBJ1-5; D not certain. The CDR3 is 13 residues long. V was shortened by 5 bases and J by 4 bases, with 9 bases between the two germline ends. Germline assignment: CDR1 MNHEY and CDR2 SMNVEV (reference sequence).

The sample holds many counts of this clone. V usage is TRBV5-1 and J usage is TRBJ2-5; possibly TRBD1 or TRBD2 for D (5 bases each). Trimming pared 2 bases from V and 5 bases from J, leaving 13 bases between. The CDR3 is 14 amino acids. Germline V gives CDR1 SGHRS, CDR2 YFSETQ. CDR3 amino acids: CASSFGALDETQYF. CDR3 coding DNA: TGCGCCAGCAGCTTCGGGGCGCTGGATGAGACCCAGTACTTC.

The chain is built from TRBV3-1 and TRBJ2-3; maybe TRBD2 (5 bases). The CDR3 consists of 16 residues. The germline V and J ends were trimmed by 5 bases and 3 bases, with 18 bases remaining between them. From germline, CDR1 is LGHDT and CDR2 YNNKEL (reference sequence). The CDR3 protein is CASSYRPIGGTDTQYF. CDR3 nucleotide sequence: TGTGCCAGCAGCTATCGCCCGATAGGCGGGACAGATACGCAGTATTTT.